These 9 T cell receptor beta chains came from one sample sequenced in a study of shared clonotypes between healthy human individuals (dated by TCRdb to the early 2020s). The protocol used for the library was the immunoSEQ multiplex PCR assay. TCRdb holds this immuneACCESS table with in-frame rearrangements only. Some clones are missing; in checked studies, unresolved V genes explain under half, and the rest has no known cause. The sample data list around 1.1 million clones, and approximately 80% of these were observed just once. 0.89% of the sample belongs to the ten largest clones. The sequencing input was memory CD4+ T cells from PBMCs. Taken with the paper, the label for cell subset or site translates to: CD45RA-negative fraction. These receptors came from a man in his late teens or twenties in good health. Some clones in this sample may be carry-over from other donors' samples.

This sequence joins TRBV5-1 and TRBJ2-5; tentatively, D is TRBD1 or TRBD2 (5 bases each). The ends were cut back, 2 bases at V and 2 bases at J, with 10 bases in the middle. The germline CDR1 and CDR2 sequences are SGHRS and YFSETQ. The CDR3 is 14 residues long. CDR3 nucleotide sequence: TGCGCCAGCAGCTTTGGGGGAATGCAAGAGACCCAGTACTTC. It yields the protein CASSFGGMQETQYF.

V and J are TRBV6-6 and TRBJ2-5, with 9 bases identical to TRBD2. Germline values: CDR1 MNHNY, CDR2 SVGAGI (reference sequence). The V gene end was trimmed by 2 bases and the J gene end by 8 bases; junction bases not matched to a gene: 12. This CDR3 has 16 amino acids. The CDR3 bases are TGTGCCAGCAGTTACCCCCGTGCCGCTAGCGGGACAACCCAGTACTTC. Translating gives CASSYPRAASGTTQYF.

V gene TRBV9 combines with J gene TRBJ2-1; TRBD1 or TRBD2 may be the D gene (5 bases each). Deletions cut 7 bases from V and 6 bases from J, with 17 bases between. This CDR3 region has 14 residues. Germline values: CDR1 SGDLS, CDR2 YYNGEE. In nucleotides, the CDR3 is TGTGCCAGCGTTTCGGGGCGAAGGGTCAATGAGCAGTTCTTC. Translation gives CASVSGRRVNEQFF. Full variable domain (missing parts from reference TRBV9 and TRBJ2-1): DSGVTQTPKHLITATGQRVTLRCSPRSGDLSVYWYQQSLDQGLQFLIQYYNGEERAKGNILERFSAQQFPDLHSELNLSSLELGDSALYFCASVSGRRVNEQFFGPGTRLTVL.

This chain's CDR3 is CASSPTGTSFPYEQYF. For the CDR3, the DNA is TGTGCCAGCAGCCCAACCGGGACTAGCTTTCCCTACGAGCAGTACTTC. The J gene is TRBJ2-7, the V gene TRBV5-4, with 9 bases identical to TRBD2. CDR3 length equals 16 residues. Losses at the gene ends were 4 bases for V and 2 bases for J; bases not matched to a gene: 10. CDR1 is SGHNT, CDR2 YYREEE, per germline (reference sequence).

The chain has TRBV7-8 and TRBJ2-1, with TRBD2 matching 7 bases. Germline V gene data show CDR1 as SGHVS and CDR2 as FQNEAQ. V shed 1 base and J 5 bases; nucleotides not matched to a gene: 5. This CDR3 is 15 amino acids long. The DNA of the CDR3 is TGTGCCAGCAGCTTAGTAGGCGGGAGTGACAATGAGCAGTTCTTC. Its protein product is CASSLVGGSDNEQFF.

The chain joins TRBV28 to TRBJ2-2; D may be TRBD1 (5 bases). Germline values: CDR1 MDHEN, CDR2 SYDVKM. Trimming took off 4 bases at V and 5 bases at J, with 14 bases between the two ends. The CDR3 is made up of 15 amino acids. CDR3 region: CASSSLRDGTGELFF. The CDR3 DNA follows: TGTGCCAGCAGTTCCCTCAGGGATGGAACCGGGGAGCTGTTTTTT.

V usage is TRBV5-6 and J usage is TRBJ2-1; 7 bases line up with TRBD1. This CDR3 contains 13 residues. Germline V gene data show CDR1 as SGHDT and CDR2 as YYEEEE. V lost 4 bases, J lost 9 bases, and 7 bases stayed unmatched. CDR3 protein: CASSLLNRGEQFF. Here the CDR3 DNA reads TGTGCCAGCAGCCTACTGAACAGGGGTGAGCAGTTCTTC.

There are a few counts of this clone. The V call is TRBV5-8, the J call TRBJ2-2; weak D call: TRBD1 (5 bases). This CDR3 is 15 amino acids long. V gave up 2 bases and J gave up 4 bases, with 12 bases separating them. The germline gives CDR1 SGHTS, CDR2 YDEGEE. The DNA of the CDR3 is TGTGCCAGCAGCTTAGGGGCACTCCCCACCGGGGAGCTGTTTTTT. Encoded protein: CASSLGALPTGELFF.

The V gene is TRBV5-1, the J gene TRBJ2-1; 7 bases are shared with TRBD1. The CDR3 sequence is 15 residues long. J lost 5 bases, V lost 2 bases, and 7 bases had no gene match. From germline, CDR1 is SGHRS and CDR2 YFSETQ. The CDR3 here is CASSLMTGMNNEQFF. The DNA for the CDR3 is TGCGCCAGCAGCTTAATGACAGGGATGAACAATGAGCAGTTCTTC.